One T cell receptor beta chain is described in this entry. Its antigen is undetermined. The sample belongs to a study of shared clonotypes between healthy human individuals. Findings and caveats of the study: Sequencing depth was expected to influence donor clonotype sharing. What naive subsets generally showed was a larger estimated richness than memory subsets showed.

The CDR3 sequence is 15 residues long. Germline V lookup: CDR1 MNHNY, CDR2 SVGAGI (reference sequence). V was clipped by 0 bases and J by 5 bases; unmatched bases: 6. The split of CD4+ cells yielded CD45RA+ naive and CD45RA-negative memory subsets. Some clones are missing from TCRdb's copy, which holds only in-frame ones; the method was immunoSEQ multiplex PCR. Here the sample spans about 610,000 clones, about 97% being singletons. The chain combines TRBV6-6 with TRBJ2-5; 7 bases map to TRBD1. What was sequenced was naive CD4+ T cells sorted from blood. Subset: CD45RA+ positively selected. The sequence derives from a woman in her twenties or thirties in good health. The CDR3: CASSYSSAGGETQYF. For the CDR3, the DNA is TGTGCCAGCAGTTACTCGAGTGCAGGGGGTGAGACCCAGTACTTC.